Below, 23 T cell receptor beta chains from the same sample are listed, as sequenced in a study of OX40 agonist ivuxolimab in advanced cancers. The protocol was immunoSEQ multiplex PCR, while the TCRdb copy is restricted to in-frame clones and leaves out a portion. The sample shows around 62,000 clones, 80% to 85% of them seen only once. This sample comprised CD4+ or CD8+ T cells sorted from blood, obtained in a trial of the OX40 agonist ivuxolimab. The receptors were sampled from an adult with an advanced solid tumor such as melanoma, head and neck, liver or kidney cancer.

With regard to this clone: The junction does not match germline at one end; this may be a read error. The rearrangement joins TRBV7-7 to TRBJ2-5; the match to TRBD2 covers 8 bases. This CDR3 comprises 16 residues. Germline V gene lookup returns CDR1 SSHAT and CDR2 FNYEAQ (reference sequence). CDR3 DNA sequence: TGTGCTAGCAGCTCCCCTCAGTCGGGGGGGCGTCAGACCCAGTACTTC. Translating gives CASSSPQSGGRQTQYF.

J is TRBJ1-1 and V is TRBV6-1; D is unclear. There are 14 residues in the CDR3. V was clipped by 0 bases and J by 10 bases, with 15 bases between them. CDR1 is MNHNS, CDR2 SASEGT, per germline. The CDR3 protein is CASSEATSDRRAFF. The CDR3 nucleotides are TGTGCCAGCAGTGAAGCAACCTCGGACCGGAGAGCTTTCTTT.

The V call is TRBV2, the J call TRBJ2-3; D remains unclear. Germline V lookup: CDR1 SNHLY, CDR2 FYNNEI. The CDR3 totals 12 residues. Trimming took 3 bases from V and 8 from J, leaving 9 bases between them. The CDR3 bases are TGTGCCAGCAGTGAGGCGCCTTCTACGCAGTATTTT. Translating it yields CASSEAPSTQYF.

The CDR3 here is CASTRGPVSYEQYF. CDR3 nucleotide sequence: TGTGCCAGCACTAGGGGGCCAGTGTCCTACGAGCAGTACTTC. The rearrangement uses TRBV7-2 and TRBJ2-7, with 7 bases lining up with TRBD1. V trimming: 7 bases; J trimming: 1 base; junction bases outside the gene matches: 7. The CDR3 runs 14 residues. Germline CDR1 and CDR2: SGHTA and FQGNSA.

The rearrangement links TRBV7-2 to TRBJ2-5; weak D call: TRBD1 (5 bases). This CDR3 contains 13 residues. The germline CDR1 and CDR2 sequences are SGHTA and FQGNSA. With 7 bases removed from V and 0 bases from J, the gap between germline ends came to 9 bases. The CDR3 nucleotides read TGTGCCAGCAACCGACAGTACCAAGAGACCCAGTACTTC. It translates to CASNRQYQETQYF. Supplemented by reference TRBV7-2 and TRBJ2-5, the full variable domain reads GAGVSQSPSNKVTEKGKDVELRCDPISGHTALYWYRQSLGQGLEFLIYFQGNSAPDKSGLPSDRFSAERTGGSVSTLTIQRTQQEDSAVYLCASNRQYQETQYFGPGTRLLVL.

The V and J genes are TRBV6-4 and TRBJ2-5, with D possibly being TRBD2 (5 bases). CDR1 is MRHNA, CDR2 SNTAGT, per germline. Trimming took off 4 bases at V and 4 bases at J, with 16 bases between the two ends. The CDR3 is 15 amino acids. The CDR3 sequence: CASSASGAGGETQYF. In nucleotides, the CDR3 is TGTGCCAGCAGTGCCAGCGGCGCCGGTGGAGAGACCCAGTACTTC.

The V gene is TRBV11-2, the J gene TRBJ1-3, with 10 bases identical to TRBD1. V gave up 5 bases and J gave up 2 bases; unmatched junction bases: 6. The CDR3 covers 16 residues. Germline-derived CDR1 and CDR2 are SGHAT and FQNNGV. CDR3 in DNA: TGTGCCAGCAGCCCAGGGGACAGGGGAGCTGGAAACACCATATATTTT. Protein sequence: CASSPGDRGAGNTIYF.

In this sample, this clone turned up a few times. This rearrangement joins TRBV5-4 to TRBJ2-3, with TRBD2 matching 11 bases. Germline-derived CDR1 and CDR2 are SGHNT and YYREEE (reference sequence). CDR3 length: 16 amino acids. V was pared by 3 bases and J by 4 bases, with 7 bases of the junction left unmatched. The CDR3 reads CASSSASGGLSDTQYF. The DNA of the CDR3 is TGTGCCAGCAGCTCCGCTAGCGGGGGGCTATCAGATACGCAGTATTTT.

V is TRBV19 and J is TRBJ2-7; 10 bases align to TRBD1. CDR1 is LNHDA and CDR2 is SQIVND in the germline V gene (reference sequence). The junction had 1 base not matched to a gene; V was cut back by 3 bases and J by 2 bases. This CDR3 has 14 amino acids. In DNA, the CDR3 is TGTGCCAGTAGTATTGGGACAGGGGCCTACGAGCAGTACTTC. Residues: CASSIGTGAYEQYF. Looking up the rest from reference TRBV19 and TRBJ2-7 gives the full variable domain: DGGITQSPKYLFRKEGQNVTLSCEQNLNHDAMYWYRQDPGQGLRLIYYSQIVNDFQKGDIAEGYSVSREKKESFPLTVTSAQKNPTAFYLCASSIGTGAYEQYFGPGTRLTVT.

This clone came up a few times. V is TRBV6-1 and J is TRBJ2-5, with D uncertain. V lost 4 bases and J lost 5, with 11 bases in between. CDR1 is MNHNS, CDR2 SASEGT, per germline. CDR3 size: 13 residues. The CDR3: CASSGAHAETQYF. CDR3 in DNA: TGTGCCAGCAGTGGTGCCCACGCTGAGACCCAGTACTTC.

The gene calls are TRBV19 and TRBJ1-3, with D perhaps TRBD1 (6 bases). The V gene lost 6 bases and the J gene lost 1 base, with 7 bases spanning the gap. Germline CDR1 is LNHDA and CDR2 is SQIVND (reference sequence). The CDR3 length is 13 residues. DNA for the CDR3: TGTGCCAGTAGACAGGGTTCTGGAAACACCATATATTTT. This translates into CASRQGSGNTIYF.

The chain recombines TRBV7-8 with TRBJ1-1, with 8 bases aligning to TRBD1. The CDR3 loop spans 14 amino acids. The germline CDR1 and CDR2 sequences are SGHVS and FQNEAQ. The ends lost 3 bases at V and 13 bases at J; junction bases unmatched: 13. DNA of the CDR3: TGTGCCAGCAGCTTGGGCCGGGACAGGTCGCTAATTTTCTTT. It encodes CASSLGRDRSLIFF.

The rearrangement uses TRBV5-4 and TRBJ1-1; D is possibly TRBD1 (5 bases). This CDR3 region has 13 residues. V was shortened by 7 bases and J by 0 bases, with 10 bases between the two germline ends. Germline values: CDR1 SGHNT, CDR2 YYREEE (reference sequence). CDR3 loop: CASRGGMNTEAFF. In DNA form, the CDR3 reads TGTGCCAGCCGGGGCGGTATGAACACTGAAGCTTTCTTT.

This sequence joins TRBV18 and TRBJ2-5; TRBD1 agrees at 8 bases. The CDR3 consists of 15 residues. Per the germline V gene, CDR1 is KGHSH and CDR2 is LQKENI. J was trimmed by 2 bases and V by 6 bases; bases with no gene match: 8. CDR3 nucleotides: TGTGCCAGCTCGCGGACAGGGCCTACTCAAGAGACCCAGTACTTC. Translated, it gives CASSRTGPTQETQYF.

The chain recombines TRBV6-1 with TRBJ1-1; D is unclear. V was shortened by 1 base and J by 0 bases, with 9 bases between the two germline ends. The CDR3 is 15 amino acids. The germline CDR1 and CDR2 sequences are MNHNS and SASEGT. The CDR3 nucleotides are TGTGCCAGCAGTGAAGGCCTGGGTATGAACACTGAAGCTTTCTTT. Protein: CASSEGLGMNTEAFF.

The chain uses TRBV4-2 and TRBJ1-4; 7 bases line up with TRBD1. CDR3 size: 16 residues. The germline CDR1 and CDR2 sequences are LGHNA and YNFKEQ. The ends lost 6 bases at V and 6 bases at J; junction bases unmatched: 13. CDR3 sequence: CASSKPGEGAYEKLFF. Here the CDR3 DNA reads TGTGCCAGCAGTAAGCCGGGGGAGGGGGCTTATGAAAAACTGTTTTTT.

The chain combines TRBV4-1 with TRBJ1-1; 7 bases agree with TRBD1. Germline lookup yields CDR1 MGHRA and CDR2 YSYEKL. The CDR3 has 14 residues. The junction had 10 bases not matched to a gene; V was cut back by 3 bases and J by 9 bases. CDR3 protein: CASSQQGEGGQAFF. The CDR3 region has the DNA TGCGCCAGCAGCCAGCAGGGGGAAGGGGGGCAAGCTTTCTTT.

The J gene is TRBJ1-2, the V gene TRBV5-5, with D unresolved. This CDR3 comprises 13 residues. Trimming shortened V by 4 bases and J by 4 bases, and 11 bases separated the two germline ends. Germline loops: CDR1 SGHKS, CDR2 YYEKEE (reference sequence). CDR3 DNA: TGTGCCAGCAGCCCTTCGGCTGTCTATGGCTACACCTTC. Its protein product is CASSPSAVYGYTF.

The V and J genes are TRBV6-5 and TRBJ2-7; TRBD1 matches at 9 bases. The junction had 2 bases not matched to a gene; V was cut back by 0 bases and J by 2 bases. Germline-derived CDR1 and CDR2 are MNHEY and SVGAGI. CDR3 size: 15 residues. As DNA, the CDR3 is TGTGCCAGCAGTTACTCCGGGACAGGGACCTACGAGCAGTACTTC. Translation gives CASSYSGTGTYEQYF.

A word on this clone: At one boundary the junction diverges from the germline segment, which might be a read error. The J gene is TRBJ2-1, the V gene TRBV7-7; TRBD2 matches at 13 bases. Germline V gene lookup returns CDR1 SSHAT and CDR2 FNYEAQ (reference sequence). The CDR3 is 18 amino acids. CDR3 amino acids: CASSLAYPTSGGDNEQFF. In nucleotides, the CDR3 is TGTGCTAGCAGCTTAGCGTACCCAACTAGCGGGGGGGACAATGAGCAGTTCTTC.

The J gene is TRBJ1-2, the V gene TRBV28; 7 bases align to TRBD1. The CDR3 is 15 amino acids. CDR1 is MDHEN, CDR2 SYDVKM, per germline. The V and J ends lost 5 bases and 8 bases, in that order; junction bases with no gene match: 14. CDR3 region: CASSPWTGTLEGYTF. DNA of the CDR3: TGTGCCAGCAGTCCATGGACAGGCACTCTTGAGGGCTACACCTTC.

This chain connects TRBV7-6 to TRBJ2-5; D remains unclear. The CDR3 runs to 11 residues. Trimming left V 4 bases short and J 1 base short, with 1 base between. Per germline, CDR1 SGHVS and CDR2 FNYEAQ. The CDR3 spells CASSSQETQYF. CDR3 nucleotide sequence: TGTGCCAGCAGCTCCCAAGAGACCCAGTACTTC.

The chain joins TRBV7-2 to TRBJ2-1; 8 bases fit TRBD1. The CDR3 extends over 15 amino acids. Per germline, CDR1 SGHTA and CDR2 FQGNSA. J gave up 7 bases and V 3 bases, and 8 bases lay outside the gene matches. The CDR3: CASSFSSGGGNEQFF. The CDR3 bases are TGTGCCAGCAGCTTTTCGTCAGGGGGCGGGAATGAGCAGTTCTTC.